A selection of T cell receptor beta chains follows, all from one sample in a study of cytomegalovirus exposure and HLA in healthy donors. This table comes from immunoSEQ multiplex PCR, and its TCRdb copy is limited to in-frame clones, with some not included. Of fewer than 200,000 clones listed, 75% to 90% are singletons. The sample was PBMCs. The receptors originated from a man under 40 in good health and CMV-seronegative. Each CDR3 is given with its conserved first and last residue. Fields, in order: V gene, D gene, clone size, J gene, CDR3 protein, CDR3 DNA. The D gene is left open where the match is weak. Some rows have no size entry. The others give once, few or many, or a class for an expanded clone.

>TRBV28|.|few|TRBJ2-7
CASSPLTEASSYEQYF
TGTGCCAGCAGTCCCCTTACGGAGGCCAGCTCCTACGAGCAGTACTTC
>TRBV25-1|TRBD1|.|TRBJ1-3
CASSEGSGGSGNTIYF
TGTGCCAGCAGTGAAGGGTCAGGGGGCTCTGGAAACACCATATATTTT
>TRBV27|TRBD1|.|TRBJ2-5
CASSSTGAETQYF
TGTGCCAGCAGCTCGACAGGGGCAGAGACCCAGTACTTC
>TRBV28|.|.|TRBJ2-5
CASSLGGAGETQYF
TGTGCCAGCAGTTTAGGAGGGGCGGGGGAGACCCAGTACTTC
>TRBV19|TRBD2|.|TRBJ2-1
CASTRGTSYNEQFF
TGTGCCAGTACGCGGGGGACCTCCTACAATGAGCAGTTCTTC
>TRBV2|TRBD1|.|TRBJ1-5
CATDDRGFQPQHF
TGTGCCACCGACGACAGGGGTTTTCAGCCCCAGCATTTT
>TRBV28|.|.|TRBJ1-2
CASSSYYGYTF
TGTGCCAGCAGTTCTTACTATGGCTACACCTTC
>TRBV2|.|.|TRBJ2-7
CASSNLVEQYF
TGTGCCAGCAGTAACTTGGTCGAGCAGTACTTC
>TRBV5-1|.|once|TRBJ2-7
CASSLLPSTAPSYEQYF
TGCGCCAGCAGTTTGTTACCTTCGACAGCCCCCTCCTACGAGCAGTACTTC
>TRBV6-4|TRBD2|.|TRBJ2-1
CASSAQPGLAGDNEQFF
TGTGCCAGCAGTGCCCAACCGGGACTAGCGGGGGACAATGAGCAGTTCTTC